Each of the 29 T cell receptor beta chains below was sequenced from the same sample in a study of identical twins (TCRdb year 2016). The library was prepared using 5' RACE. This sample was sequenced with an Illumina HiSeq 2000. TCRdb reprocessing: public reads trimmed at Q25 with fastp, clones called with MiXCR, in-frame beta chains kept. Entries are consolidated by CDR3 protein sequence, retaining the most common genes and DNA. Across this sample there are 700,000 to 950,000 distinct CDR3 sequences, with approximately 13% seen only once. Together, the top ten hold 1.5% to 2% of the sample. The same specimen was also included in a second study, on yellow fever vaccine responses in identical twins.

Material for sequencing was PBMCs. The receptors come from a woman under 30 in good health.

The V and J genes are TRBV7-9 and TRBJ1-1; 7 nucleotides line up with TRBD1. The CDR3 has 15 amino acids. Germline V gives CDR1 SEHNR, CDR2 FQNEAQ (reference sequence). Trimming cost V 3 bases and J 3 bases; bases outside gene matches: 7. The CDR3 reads CASSFTDRVDTEAFF. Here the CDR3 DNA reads TGTGCCAGCAGCTTCACCGACAGGGTGGACACTGAAGCTTTCTTT.

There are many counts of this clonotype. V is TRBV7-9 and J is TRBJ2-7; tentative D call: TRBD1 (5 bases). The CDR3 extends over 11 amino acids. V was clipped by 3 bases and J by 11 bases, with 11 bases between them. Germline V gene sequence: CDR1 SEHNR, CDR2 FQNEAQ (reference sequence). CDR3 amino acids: CASSLADTKYF. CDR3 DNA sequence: TGTGCCAGCAGCTTGGCGGACACCAAGTACTTC.

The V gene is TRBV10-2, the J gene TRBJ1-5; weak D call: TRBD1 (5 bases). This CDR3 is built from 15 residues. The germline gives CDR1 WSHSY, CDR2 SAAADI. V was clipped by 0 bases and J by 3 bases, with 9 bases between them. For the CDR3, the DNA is TGCGCCAGCAGTGAGTCGGCCAGGGCCAATCAGCCCCAGCATTTT. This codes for CASSESARANQPQHF.

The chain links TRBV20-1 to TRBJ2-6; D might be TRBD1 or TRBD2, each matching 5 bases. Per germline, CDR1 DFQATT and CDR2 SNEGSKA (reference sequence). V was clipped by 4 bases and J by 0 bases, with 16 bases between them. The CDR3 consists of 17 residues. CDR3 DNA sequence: TGCAGTGCTACTGGGGGTCTAACCCCCTCTGGGGCCAACGTCCTGACTTTC. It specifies CSATGGLTPSGANVLTF.

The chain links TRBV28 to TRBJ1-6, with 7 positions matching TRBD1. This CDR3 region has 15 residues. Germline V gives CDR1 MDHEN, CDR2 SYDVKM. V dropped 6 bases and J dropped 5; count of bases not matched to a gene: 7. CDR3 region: CASSNRDRHNSPLHF. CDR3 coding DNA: TGTGCCAGCAGCAACCGGGACAGACATAATTCACCCCTCCACTTT.

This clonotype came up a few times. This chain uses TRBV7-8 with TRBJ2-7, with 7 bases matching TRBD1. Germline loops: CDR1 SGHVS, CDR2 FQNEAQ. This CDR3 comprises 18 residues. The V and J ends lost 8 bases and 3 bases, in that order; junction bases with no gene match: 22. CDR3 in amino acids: CASSIRTGVTYYNYEQYF. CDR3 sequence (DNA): TGTGCCAGCTCCATTCGGACAGGTGTAACGTACTACAACTACGAGCAGTACTTC.

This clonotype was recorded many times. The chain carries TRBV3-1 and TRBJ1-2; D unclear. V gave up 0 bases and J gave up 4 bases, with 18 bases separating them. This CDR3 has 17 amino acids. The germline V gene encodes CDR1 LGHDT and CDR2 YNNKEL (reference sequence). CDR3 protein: CASSQEVRLSTSYGYTF. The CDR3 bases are TGTGCCAGCAGCCAAGAAGTTCGGCTATCGACGTCCTATGGCTACACCTTC. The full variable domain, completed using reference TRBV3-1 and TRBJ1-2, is DTAVSQTPKYLVTQMGNDKSIKCEQNLGHDTMYWYKQDSKKFLKIMFSYNNKELIINETVPNRFSPKSPDKAHLNLHINSLELGDSAVYFCASSQEVRLSTSYGYTFGSGTRLTVV.

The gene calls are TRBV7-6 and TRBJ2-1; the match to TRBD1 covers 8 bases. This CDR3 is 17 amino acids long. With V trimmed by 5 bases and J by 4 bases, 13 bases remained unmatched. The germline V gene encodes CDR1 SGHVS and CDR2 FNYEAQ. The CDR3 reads CASSPKLGQGGYNEQFF. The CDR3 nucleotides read TGTGCCAGCAGCCCCAAGCTAGGACAGGGCGGATACAATGAGCAGTTCTTC.

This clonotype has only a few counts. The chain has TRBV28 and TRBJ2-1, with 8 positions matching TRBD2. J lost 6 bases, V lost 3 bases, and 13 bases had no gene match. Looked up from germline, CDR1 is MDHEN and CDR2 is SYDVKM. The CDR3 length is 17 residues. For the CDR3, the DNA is TGTGCCAGCAGTTTCCCCCGAGCGGGAGAAGGGGGCAATGAGCAGTTCTTC. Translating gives CASSFPRAGEGGNEQFF.

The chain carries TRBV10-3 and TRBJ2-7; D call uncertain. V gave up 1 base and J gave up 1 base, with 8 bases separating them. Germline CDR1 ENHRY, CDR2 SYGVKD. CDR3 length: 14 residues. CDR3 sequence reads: CAISEFADSYEQYV. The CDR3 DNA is TGTGCCATCAGTGAGTTTGCGGATTCCTACGAGCAGTACGTC.

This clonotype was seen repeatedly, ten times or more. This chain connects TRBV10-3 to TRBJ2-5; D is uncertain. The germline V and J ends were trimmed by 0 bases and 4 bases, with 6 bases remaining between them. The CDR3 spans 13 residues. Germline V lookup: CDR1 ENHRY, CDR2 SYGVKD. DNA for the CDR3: TGTGCCATCAGTGAGTCGTGGGGAGAGACCCAGTACTTC. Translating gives CAISESWGETQYF.

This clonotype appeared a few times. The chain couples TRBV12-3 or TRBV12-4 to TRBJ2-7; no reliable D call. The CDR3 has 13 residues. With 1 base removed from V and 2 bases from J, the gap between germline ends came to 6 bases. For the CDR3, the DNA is TGTGCCAGCAGTTTAGAGACCCCCTACGAGCAGTACTTC. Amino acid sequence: CASSLETPYEQYF.

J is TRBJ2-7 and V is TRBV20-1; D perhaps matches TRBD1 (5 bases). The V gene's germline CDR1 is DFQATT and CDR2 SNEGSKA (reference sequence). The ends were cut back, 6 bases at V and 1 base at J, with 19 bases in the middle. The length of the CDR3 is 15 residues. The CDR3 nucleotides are TGCAGTGCAAAGGGGTGGGGCCCAATATCCTACGAGCAGTACTTC. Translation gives CSAKGWGPISYEQYF.

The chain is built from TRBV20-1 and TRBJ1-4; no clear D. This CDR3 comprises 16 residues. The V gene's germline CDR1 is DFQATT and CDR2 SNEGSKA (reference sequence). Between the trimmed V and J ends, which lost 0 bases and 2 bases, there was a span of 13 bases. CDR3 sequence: CSARDPRPRTNEKLFF. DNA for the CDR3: TGCAGTGCTAGAGACCCCCGCCCAAGGACTAATGAAAAACTGTTTTTT.

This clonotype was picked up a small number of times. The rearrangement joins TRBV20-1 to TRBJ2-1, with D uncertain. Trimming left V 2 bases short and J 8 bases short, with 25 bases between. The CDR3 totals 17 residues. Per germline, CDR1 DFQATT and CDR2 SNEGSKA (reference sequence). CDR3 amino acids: CSARPFPGIGPIDEQFF. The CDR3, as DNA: TGCAGTGCTAGACCCTTCCCTGGAATAGGGCCCATCGATGAGCAGTTCTTC.

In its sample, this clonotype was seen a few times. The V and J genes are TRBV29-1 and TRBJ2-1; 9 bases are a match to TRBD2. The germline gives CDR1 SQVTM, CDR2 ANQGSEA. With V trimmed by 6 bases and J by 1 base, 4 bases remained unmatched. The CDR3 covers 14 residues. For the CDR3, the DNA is TGCAGCGTCGATAGCGGGAGTTCCTACAATGAGCAGTTCTTC. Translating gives CSVDSGSSYNEQFF.

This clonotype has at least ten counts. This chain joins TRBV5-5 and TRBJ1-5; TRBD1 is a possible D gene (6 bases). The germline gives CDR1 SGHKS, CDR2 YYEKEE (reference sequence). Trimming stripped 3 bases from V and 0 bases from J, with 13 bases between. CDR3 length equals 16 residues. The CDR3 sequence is CASSSPGGYSNQPQHF. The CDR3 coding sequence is TGTGCCAGCAGCTCCCCTGGGGGCTATAGCAATCAGCCCCAGCATTTT.

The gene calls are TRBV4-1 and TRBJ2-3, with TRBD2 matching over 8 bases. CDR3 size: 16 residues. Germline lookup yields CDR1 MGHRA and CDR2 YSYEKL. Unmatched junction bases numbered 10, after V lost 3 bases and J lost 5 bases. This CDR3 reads CASSQGAGAVGDTQYF. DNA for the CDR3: TGCGCCAGCAGCCAGGGAGCGGGGGCCGTCGGAGATACGCAGTATTTT.

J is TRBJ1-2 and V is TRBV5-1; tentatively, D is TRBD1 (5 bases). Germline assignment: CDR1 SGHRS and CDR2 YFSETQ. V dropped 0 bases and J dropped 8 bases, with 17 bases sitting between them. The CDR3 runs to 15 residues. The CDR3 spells CASSLGPTVENGYTF. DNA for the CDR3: TGCGCCAGCAGCTTGGGGCCGACAGTTGAGAACGGCTACACCTTC.

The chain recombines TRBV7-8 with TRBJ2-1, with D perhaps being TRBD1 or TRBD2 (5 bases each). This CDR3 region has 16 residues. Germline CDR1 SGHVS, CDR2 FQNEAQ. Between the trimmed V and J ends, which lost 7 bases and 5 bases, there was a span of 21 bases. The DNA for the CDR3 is TGTGCCAGCATCTCCACCCAGGTAATGGGGGACAATGAGCAGTTCTTC. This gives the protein CASISTQVMGDNEQFF.

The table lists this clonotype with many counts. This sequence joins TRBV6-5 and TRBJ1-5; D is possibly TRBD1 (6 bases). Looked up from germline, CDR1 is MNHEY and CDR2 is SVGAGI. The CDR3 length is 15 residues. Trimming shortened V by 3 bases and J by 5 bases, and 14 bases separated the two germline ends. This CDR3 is CASSYSGGGDQPQHF. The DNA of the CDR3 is TGTGCCAGCAGTTATTCCGGGGGCGGGGATCAGCCCCAGCATTTT.

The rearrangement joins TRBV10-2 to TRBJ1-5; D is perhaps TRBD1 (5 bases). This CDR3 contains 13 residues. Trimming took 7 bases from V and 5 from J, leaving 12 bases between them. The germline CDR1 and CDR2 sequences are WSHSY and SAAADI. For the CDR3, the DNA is TGCGCCAGCACGGACACCCCCGATCAGCCCCAGCATTTT. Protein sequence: CASTDTPDQPQHF.

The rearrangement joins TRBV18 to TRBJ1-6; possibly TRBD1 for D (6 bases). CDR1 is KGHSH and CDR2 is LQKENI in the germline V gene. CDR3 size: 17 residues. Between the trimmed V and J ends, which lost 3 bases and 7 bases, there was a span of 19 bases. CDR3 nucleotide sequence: TGTGCCAGCTCACCGTCCAGGGGTGGGGAGCGGAATTCACCCCTCCACTTT. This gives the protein CASSPSRGGERNSPLHF.

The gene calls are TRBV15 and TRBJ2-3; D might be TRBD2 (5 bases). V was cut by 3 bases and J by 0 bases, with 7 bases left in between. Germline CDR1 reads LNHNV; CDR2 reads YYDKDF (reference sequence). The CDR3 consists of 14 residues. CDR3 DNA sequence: TGTGCCACCAGCAGGGACTCGAGCACAGATACGCAGTATTTT. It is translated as CATSRDSSTDTQYF.

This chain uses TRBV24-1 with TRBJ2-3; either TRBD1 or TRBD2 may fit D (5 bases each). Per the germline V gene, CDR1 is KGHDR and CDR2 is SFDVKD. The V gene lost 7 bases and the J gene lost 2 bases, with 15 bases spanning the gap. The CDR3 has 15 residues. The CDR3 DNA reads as TGTGCCACCAGAATGGGGCAGGGAGCCACAGATACGCAGTATTTT. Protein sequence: CATRMGQGATDTQYF.

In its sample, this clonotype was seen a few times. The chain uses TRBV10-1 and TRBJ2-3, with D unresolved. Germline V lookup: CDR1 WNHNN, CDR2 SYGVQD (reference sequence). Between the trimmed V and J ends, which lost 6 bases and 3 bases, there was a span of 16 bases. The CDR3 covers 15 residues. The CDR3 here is CASSSHGVDTDTQYF. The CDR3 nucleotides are TGCGCCAGCAGCTCGCACGGCGTTGATACAGATACGCAGTATTTT.

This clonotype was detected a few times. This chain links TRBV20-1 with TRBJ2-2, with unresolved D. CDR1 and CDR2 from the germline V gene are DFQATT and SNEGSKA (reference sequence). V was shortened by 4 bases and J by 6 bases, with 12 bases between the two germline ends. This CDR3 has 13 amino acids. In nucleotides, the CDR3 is TGCAGTGCTACCACGGATTCCCCCGGGGAGCTGTTTTTT. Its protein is CSATTDSPGELFF.

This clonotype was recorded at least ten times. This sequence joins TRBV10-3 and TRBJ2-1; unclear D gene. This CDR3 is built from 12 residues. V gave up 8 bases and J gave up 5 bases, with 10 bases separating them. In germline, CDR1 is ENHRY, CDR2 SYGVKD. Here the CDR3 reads CAIGVADNEQFF. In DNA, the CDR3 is TGTGCCATCGGAGTTGCGGACAATGAGCAGTTCTTC.

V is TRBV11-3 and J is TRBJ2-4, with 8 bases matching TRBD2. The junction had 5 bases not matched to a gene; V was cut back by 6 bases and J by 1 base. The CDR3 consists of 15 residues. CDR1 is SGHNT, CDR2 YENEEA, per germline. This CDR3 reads CASRSSGSAKNIQYF. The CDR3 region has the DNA TGTGCCAGCAGATCAAGCGGGAGCGCCAAAAACATTCAGTACTTC.